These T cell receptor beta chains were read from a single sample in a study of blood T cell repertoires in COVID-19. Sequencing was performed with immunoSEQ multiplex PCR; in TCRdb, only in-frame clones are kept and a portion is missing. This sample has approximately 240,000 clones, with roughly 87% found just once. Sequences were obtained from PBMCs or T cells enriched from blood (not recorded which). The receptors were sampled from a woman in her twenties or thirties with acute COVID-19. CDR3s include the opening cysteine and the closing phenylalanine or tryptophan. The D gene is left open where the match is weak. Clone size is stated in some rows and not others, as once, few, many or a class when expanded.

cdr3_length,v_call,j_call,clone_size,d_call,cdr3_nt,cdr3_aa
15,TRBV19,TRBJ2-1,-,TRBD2,TGTGCCAGTGGCCTACTAGCGGGAGGGCCGGGTGAGCAGTTCTTC,CASGLLAGGPGEQFF
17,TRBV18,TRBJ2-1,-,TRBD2,TGTGCCAGCTCACCACCTCGCCAAGCGGGGATCGGTAATGAGCAGTTCTTC,CASSPPRQAGIGNEQFF
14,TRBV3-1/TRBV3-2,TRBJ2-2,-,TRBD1,TGTGCCAGCAGCCTACAGGGGTACACCGGGGAGCTGTTTTTT,CASSLQGYTGELFF
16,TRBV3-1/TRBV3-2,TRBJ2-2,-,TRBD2,TGTGCCAGCAGCCCGCTAGCGGGGGCGAACACCGGGGAGCTGTTTTTT,CASSPLAGANTGELFF
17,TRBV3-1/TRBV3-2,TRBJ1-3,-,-,TGTGCCAGCAGCTTTCTGGGCAGGGGAAGTTCTGGAAACACCATATATTTT,CASSFLGRGSSGNTIYF
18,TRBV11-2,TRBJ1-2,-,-,TGTGCCAGCAGCTTAGATAGTCCAGGGGCAAAGTTTGACTATGGCTACACCTTC,CASSLDSPGAKFDYGYTF
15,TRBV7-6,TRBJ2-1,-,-,TGTGCCAGCAGCCCCCCCGCGGTCCTCTACAATGAGCAGTTCTTC,CASSPPAVLYNEQFF
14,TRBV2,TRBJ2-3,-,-,TGTGCCAGCAGGCGACTAGTTTCGACAGATACGCAGTATTTT,CASRRLVSTDTQYF
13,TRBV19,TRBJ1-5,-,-,TGTGCCAGTAGTACGACAGAAAATCAGCCCCAGCATTTT,CASSTTENQPQHF
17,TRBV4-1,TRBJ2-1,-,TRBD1,TGCGCCAGCAGCCGGATGCTTGGACAGGCGACCTACAATGAGCAGTTCTTC,CASSRMLGQATYNEQFF
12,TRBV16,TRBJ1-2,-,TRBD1,TGTGCCAGCAGAACCGGGACAGGGGCGTTTGCCTTC,CASRTGTGAFAF
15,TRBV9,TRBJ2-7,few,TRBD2,TGTGCCAGCAGCGTAGGGTCAGCGGGAGGGTACGAGCAGTACTTC,CASSVGSAGGYEQYF
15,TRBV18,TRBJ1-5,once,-,TGTGCCAGCTCACTCCACAGGGCTGGCAATCAGCCCCAGCATTTT,CASSLHRAGNQPQHF